The 32 T cell receptor beta chains presented below share a single source sample, sequenced in a study of identical twins. TCRdb analysed the 5' RACE reads with MiXCR anew, one entry per CDR3 protein. The data contain more than 650,000 distinct CDR3 sequences, roughly 6.2% of them singletons. The specimen was naive T cells sorted from blood. Receptor source: a young man in good health.

The chain uses TRBV28 and TRBJ2-7; 10 nucleotides match TRBD1. With V trimmed by 6 bases and J by 7 bases, 9 bases remained unmatched. The germline gives CDR1 MDHEN, CDR2 SYDVKM. This CDR3 comprises 14 residues. The CDR3 reads CASRRTGGNSEQYF. DNA of the CDR3: TGTGCCAGCAGAAGGACAGGGGGGAACTCTGAGCAGTACTTC.

This clonotype appeared a few times. The chain carries TRBV27 and TRBJ2-3; 10 nucleotides align to TRBD1. The CDR3 covers 16 residues. V lost 2 bases to trimming and J lost 7 bases; unmatched junction nucleotides: 9. Germline V gene lookup returns CDR1 MNHEY and CDR2 SMNVEV (reference sequence). This CDR3 reads CASSLEGGDRGNTQYF. In nucleotides, the CDR3 is TGTGCCAGCAGTTTAGAGGGGGGGGACAGGGGAAATACGCAGTATTTT.

This chain links TRBV27 with TRBJ2-5; D gene unclear. Germline CDR1 reads MNHEY; CDR2 reads SMNVEV (reference sequence). V was pared by 4 bases and J by 4 bases, with 16 bases between. The CDR3 has 15 residues. The CDR3 nucleotides are TGTGCCAGCAGTTCCACGACACTGGTCGGAGAGACCCAGTACTTC. The encoded protein is CASSSTTLVGETQYF.

The V call is TRBV7-2, the J call TRBJ2-4; a possible D gene is TRBD1 (5 bases). The CDR3 has 15 residues. The germline V gene has CDR1 SGHTA and CDR2 FQGNSA. Trimming left V 1 base short and J 4 bases short, with 11 bases between. CDR3 amino acids: CASSLGARGKNIQYF. DNA for the CDR3: TGTGCCAGCAGCTTAGGGGCTAGGGGTAAAAACATTCAGTACTTC.

This clonotype was seen at least ten times. V is TRBV7-9 and J is TRBJ2-5, with D unresolved. V was clipped by 4 bases and J by 4 bases, with 7 bases between them. CDR3 length: 12 residues. The V gene's germline CDR1 is SEHNR and CDR2 FQNEAQ (reference sequence). This chain's CDR3 is CASSSPRETQYF. In DNA form, the CDR3 reads TGTGCCAGCAGCTCCCCCAGAGAGACCCAGTACTTC.

The rearrangement links TRBV11-2 to TRBJ2-2; D could derive from TRBD1 or TRBD2 (6 bases each). Trimming cost V 3 bases and J 7 bases, with 12 bases left between them. CDR1 is SGHAT and CDR2 is FQNNGV in the germline V gene. This CDR3 contains 14 residues. The CDR3, as DNA: TGTGCCAGCAGCTTCTGGGGGGCAGACGGGGAGCTGTTTTTT. Amino acid sequence: CASSFWGADGELFF.

This clonotype turned up a few times. V usage is TRBV5-1 and J usage is TRBJ1-1; no clear D. There are 15 residues in the CDR3. Germline CDR1 is SGHRS and CDR2 is YFSETQ. Trimming left V 0 bases short and J 0 bases short, with 9 bases between. The CDR3 region is CASSLAENMNTEAFF. In DNA, the CDR3 is TGCGCCAGCAGCTTGGCCGAGAACATGAACACTGAAGCTTTCTTT.

J is TRBJ2-1 and V is TRBV11-2, with D possibly being TRBD2 (6 bases). Germline-derived CDR1 and CDR2 are SGHAT and FQNNGV. CDR3 length equals 17 residues. Deletions cut 0 bases from V and 3 bases from J, with 15 bases between. The CDR3 nucleotides read TGTGCCAGCAGCTTAGATGGGAGCAGCGGGTACTACAATGAGCAGTTCTTC. Protein: CASSLDGSSGYYNEQFF. The full variable domain, with the rest looked up from reference TRBV11-2 and TRBJ2-1, is EAGVAQSPRYKIIEKRQSVAFWCNPISGHATLYWYQQILGQGPKLLIQFQNNGVVDDSQLPKDRFSAERLKGVDSTLKIQPAKLEDSAVYLCASSLDGSSGYYNEQFFGPGTRLTVL.

This clonotype showed up many times. The chain uses TRBV5-1 and TRBJ2-1; 9 positions match TRBD2. Germline values: CDR1 SGHRS, CDR2 YFSETQ. This CDR3 region has 15 residues. After removal of 1 base from V and 8 bases from J, the junction contained 7 bases not matched to a gene. CDR3: CASSLLAGEGDEQFF. The CDR3 DNA is TGCGCCAGCAGCTTGTTAGCGGGAGAGGGGGATGAGCAGTTCTTC.

This clonotype came up many times. V is TRBV29-1 and J is TRBJ2-7, with D tentatively TRBD1 (6 bases). The V gene lost 7 bases and the J gene lost 1 base, with 20 bases spanning the gap. Germline V gene sequence: CDR1 SQVTM, CDR2 ANQGSEA. The CDR3 loop spans 15 amino acids. The CDR3 loop reads CSAAQGLRGSYEQYF. Here the CDR3 DNA reads TGCAGCGCGGCACAGGGCCTCAGAGGTTCCTACGAGCAGTACTTC.

This clonotype occurred many times. The V and J genes are TRBV29-1 and TRBJ2-1; 9 positions match TRBD1. This CDR3 has 12 amino acids. Trimming took 6 bases from V and 9 from J; bases not matched to a gene: 6. Germline V CDR1 and CDR2: SQVTM, ANQGSEA. CDR3 bases: TGCAGCGTAGGGACAGGGAGGGTTGAGCAGTTCTTC. Protein: CSVGTGRVEQFF.

This clonotype has just a few counts. V and J are TRBV5-5 and TRBJ2-3; no definite D call. The V gene lost 3 bases and the J gene lost 0 bases, with 14 bases spanning the gap. Germline CDR1 SGHKS, CDR2 YYEKEE (reference sequence). There are 16 residues in the CDR3. This CDR3 is CASSSLFADSTDTQYF. CDR3 nucleotides: TGTGCCAGCAGCTCCCTATTTGCGGACAGCACAGATACGCAGTATTTT.

This clonotype was counted at least ten times. The J gene is TRBJ1-2, the V gene TRBV20-1; 7 nucleotides match TRBD1. This CDR3 contains 15 residues. The germline V gene encodes CDR1 DFQATT and CDR2 SNEGSKA (reference sequence). Germline trimming cut 6 bases from V and 4 bases from J; bases unmatched to any gene: 14. The CDR3 is CSAKTTGQLSYGYTF. The CDR3 DNA is TGCAGTGCCAAAACGACAGGGCAGCTAAGCTATGGCTACACCTTC.

This clonotype was detected ten times or more. The chain carries TRBV6-1 and TRBJ2-1, with 13 bases aligning to TRBD2. The germline gives CDR1 MNHNS, CDR2 SASEGT. The CDR3 totals 17 residues. After removal of 6 bases from V and 2 bases from J, the junction contained 7 bases not matched to a gene. In DNA form, the CDR3 reads TGTGCCAGCAGGCCCCCTGGGACTAGCGGGACCTACAATGAGCAGTTCTTC. Translated: CASRPPGTSGTYNEQFF.

This clonotype came up many times. V and J are TRBV5-1 and TRBJ2-1, with 10 nucleotides matching TRBD1. V was clipped by 3 bases and J by 4 bases; unmatched bases: 4. Germline V gene sequence: CDR1 SGHRS, CDR2 YFSETQ. The CDR3 consists of 15 residues. The CDR3 region has the DNA TGCGCCAGCAGCTCGACAGGGGGCGGTTACAATGAGCAGTTCTTC. Amino acid sequence: CASSSTGGGYNEQFF.

This chain links TRBV7-8 with TRBJ2-3, with a weak D call TRBD2 (6 bases). V was shortened by 1 base and J by 5 bases, with 19 bases between the two germline ends. The CDR3 spans 17 residues. Per germline, CDR1 SGHVS and CDR2 FQNEAQ. This chain's CDR3 is CASSLDPEGKLGDTQYF. The CDR3, as DNA: TGTGCCAGCAGCTTAGATCCGGAGGGGAAACTTGGAGATACGCAGTATTTT.

This clonotype has at least ten counts. V gene TRBV9 combines with J gene TRBJ1-5; the D gene is possibly TRBD1 (5 bases). CDR1 is SGDLS, CDR2 YYNGEE, per germline. CDR3 size: 15 residues. Trimming removed 0 bases at V and 7 bases at J, with 14 bases between. The CDR3, as DNA: TGTGCCAGCAGCGTAGGGGTCGGGGGTGAACAGCCCCAGCATTTT. It yields the protein CASSVGVGGEQPQHF.

This clonotype was counted between two and nine times. The chain recombines TRBV5-4 with TRBJ2-1, with D maybe TRBD2 (5 bases). Per the germline V gene, CDR1 is SGHNT and CDR2 is YYREEE (reference sequence). The CDR3 is made up of 13 amino acids. Deletions cut 4 bases from V and 7 bases from J, with 12 bases between. The CDR3 coding sequence is TGTGCCAGCAGCCGAGGGTCCGGAAATGAGCAGTTCTTC. Encoded protein: CASSRGSGNEQFF. Variable domain in full (rest from reference TRBV5-4 and TRBJ2-1): ETGVTQSPTHLIKTRGQQVTLRCSSQSGHNTVSWYQQALGQGPQFIFQYYREEENGRGNFPPRFSGLQFPNYSSELNVNALELDDSALYLCASSRGSGNEQFFGPGTRLTVL.

V and J are TRBV7-2 and TRBJ1-2; D ambiguous. Trimming cost V 8 bases and J 4 bases, with 17 bases left between them. From germline, CDR1 is SGHTA and CDR2 FQGNSA. This CDR3 is built from 14 residues. DNA of the CDR3: TGTGCCAGCCGTGGAAATCCGAGTCCCTATGGCTACACCTTC. It encodes CASRGNPSPYGYTF.

This clonotype was found a few times. The V and J genes are TRBV18 and TRBJ2-7, with a weak D call TRBD1 (6 bases). Trimming removed 2 bases at V and 0 bases at J, with 8 bases between. CDR3 length equals 14 residues. Germline CDR1 and CDR2: KGHSH and LQKENI. The CDR3 DNA follows: TGTGCCAGCTCACCAGGACAGAGCTCCTACGAGCAGTACGTC. This gives the protein CASSPGQSSYEQYV.

The genes are TRBV5-6 and TRBJ1-6; the D is unclear. Trimming cost V 4 bases and J 7 bases, with 15 bases left between them. Germline V gives CDR1 SGHDT, CDR2 YYEEEE. CDR3 length equals 15 residues. In DNA form, the CDR3 reads TGTGCCAGCAGCGATTCGGGAGACCGGAATTCACCCCTCCACTTT. Translating gives CASSDSGDRNSPLHF.

This clonotype has just a few counts. The chain links TRBV7-9 to TRBJ2-3; 12 nucleotides agree with TRBD2. V gave up 10 bases and J gave up 1 base; unmatched junction bases: 12. Germline CDR1 is SEHNR and CDR2 is FQNEAQ (reference sequence). The CDR3 runs 17 residues. The DNA of the CDR3 is TGTGCCACCCTAAGACTAGCGGGAGCTCGTGGCACAGATACGCAGTATTTT. Amino acids: CATLRLAGARGTDTQYF.

In its sample, this clonotype was seen a few times. Germline and junction disagree at one end, which may indicate a read error. CDR3 protein: CASSYSNFGYTF. The DNA of the CDR3 is TGTGCCAGCAGTTACTCGAACTTTGGCTACACCTTC. The chain combines TRBV6-5 with TRBJ1-2; no reliable D call. CDR3 length equals 12 residues. The germline CDR1 and CDR2 sequences are MNHEY and SVGAGI.

This clonotype occurred many times. The chain is built from TRBV4-3 and TRBJ2-1; 12 bases agree with TRBD2. There are 16 residues in the CDR3. V dropped 0 bases and J dropped 13; count of bases not matched to a gene: 10. CDR1 LGHNA and CDR2 YSLEER come from the germline V gene. The CDR3 sequence: CASSQEESTSGRAQFF. The CDR3 nucleotides read TGCGCCAGCAGCCAAGAAGAATCGACTAGCGGGAGAGCTCAGTTCTTC.

In this sample, this clonotype turned up many times. This chain links TRBV20-1 with TRBJ2-2; D possibly corresponds to TRBD1 (6 bases). Trimming shortened V by 6 bases and J by 1 base, and 9 bases separated the two germline ends. CDR1 and CDR2 (germline): DFQATT, SNEGSKA (reference sequence). The CDR3 runs to 13 residues. The CDR3 nucleotides read TGCAGTGCCCCACAGGGGAACACCGGGGAGCTGTTTTTT. It translates to CSAPQGNTGELFF.

This clonotype showed up just a few times. At one of its ends the junction is not consistent with the germline gene, which may arise from a read error. This chain uses TRBV7-9 with TRBJ2-7; 10 nucleotides line up with TRBD2. Per germline, CDR1 SEHNR and CDR2 FQNEAQ (reference sequence). The CDR3 loop spans 15 amino acids. The CDR3, as DNA: TGTGCCAGCAGCTCCCGACTAGCGGGTTCCTCCGAGCAGTACTTC. Encoded protein: CASSSRLAGSSEQYF.

This chain connects TRBV2 to TRBJ2-1; the D gene is possibly TRBD2 (6 bases). This CDR3 has 13 residues. V lost 6 bases, J lost 5 bases, and 11 bases lay in between. Germline assignment: CDR1 SNHLY and CDR2 FYNNEI. The CDR3 DNA sequence: TGTGCCAGCAGGGGGGGATCCCACAATGAGCAGTTCTTC. Protein sequence: CASRGGSHNEQFF.

The table lists this clonotype with many counts. Here the CDR3 reads CSTPGPGTNTEAFF. The CDR3 DNA sequence: TGCAGCACACCGGGGCCAGGGACGAACACTGAAGCTTTCTTT. The genes are TRBV29-1 and TRBJ1-1; tentative D call: TRBD1 (5 bases). V dropped 8 bases and J dropped 1 base, with 17 bases sitting between them. The germline V gene has CDR1 SQVTM and CDR2 ANQGSEA. This CDR3 is 14 amino acids long. Full variable domain (rest looked up from reference TRBV29-1 and TRBJ1-1): SAVISQKPSRDICQRGTSLTIQCQVDSQVTMMFWYRQQPGQSLTLIATANQGSEATYESGFVIDKFPISRPNLTFSTLTVSNMSPEDSSIYLCSTPGPGTNTEAFFGQGTRLTVV.

This clonotype was detected only a few times. V is TRBV15 and J is TRBJ2-5; no firm D call. Germline V gene lookup returns CDR1 LNHNV and CDR2 YYDKDF (reference sequence). V lost 0 bases, J lost 5 bases, and 7 bases lay in between. This CDR3 is built from 13 residues. The CDR3 reads CATSRDLVETQYF. The CDR3 nucleotides read TGTGCCACCAGCAGAGATTTGGTGGAGACCCAGTACTTC.

This clonotype was seen ten or more times. The V and J genes are TRBV12-3 or TRBV12-4 and TRBJ1-2, with D unresolved. V was clipped by 4 bases and J by 5 bases, with 14 bases between them. The CDR3 totals 14 residues. The CDR3 DNA reads TGTGCCAGCAGTTCCCGGGCAGGTCTATATGGCTACACCTTC. Its translation is CASSSRAGLYGYTF.

The chain carries TRBV29-1 and TRBJ2-4; D is ambiguous. This CDR3 comprises 13 residues. Trimming pared 7 bases from V and 8 bases from J, leaving 18 bases between. Looked up from germline, CDR1 is SQVTM and CDR2 is ANQGSEA. The CDR3 nucleotides are TGCAGCGCCCACGAAAGGGCTGACGACATTCAGTACTTC. It translates to CSAHERADDIQYF.

At least ten counts were recorded for this clonotype. This chain connects TRBV5-1 to TRBJ1-3; D may be TRBD1 (6 bases). Germline CDR1 and CDR2: SGHRS and YFSETQ. The V gene lost 0 bases and the J gene lost 1 base, with 20 bases spanning the gap. There are 19 residues in the CDR3. As DNA, the CDR3 is TGCGCCAGCAGCTTGGCTGGGGGACCGGGACACGGATCTGGAAACACCATATATTTT. Translation gives CASSLAGGPGHGSGNTIYF.